This T cell receptor (beta chain) was captured by sequencing in a study of identical twins. Study outcomes and limitations: A partial confounding effect on zero-insertion analyses could come from invariant MAIT and iNKT cells. Abundant beta clonotypes from cord blood had fewer insertions, unlike memory repertoires, which showed none.

Unique molecular identifiers were present on the cDNA, which also gained a universal primer site by template switching. TCRdb reprocessed the 5' RACE reads with MiXCR, giving one entry per CDR3 protein. In the table there are some 240,000 distinct CDR3 sequences, approximately 8.6% of which are singletons. From germline, CDR1 is SGHRS and CDR2 YFSETQ. The CDR3 runs 13 residues. J was trimmed by 1 base and V by 5 bases; bases with no gene match: 2. This clonotype was counted at least ten times. Its antigen is undetermined. This sample also appeared in a second study, on yellow fever vaccine responses in identical twins.

The chain combines TRBV5-1 with TRBJ2-5, with 7 bases that match TRBD1. The TCR comes from a young woman in good health. Sample: CD8+ T cells sorted from blood. The CDR3 is CASRGTAQETQYF. The DNA for the CDR3 is TGCGCCAGCAGAGGGACAGCCCAAGAGACCCAGTACTTC.